Listed below are T cell receptor beta chains from one sample, sequenced in a study of shared clonotypes between healthy human individuals. Data came from immunoSEQ multiplex PCR; TCRdb stores just in-frame clones and leaves some out. The sample holds roughly 700,000 clones, under 80% seen once. The source material was memory CD4+ T cells sorted from blood. The receptors were gathered from a woman aged 25 to 39 in good health. Each CDR3 is given with its conserved first and last residue. D genes are given only for firm matches. For some rows the clone size is stated as once, few or many, or as a class when expanded; others skip it.

D: TRBD1; length: 15; V: TRBV28; J: TRBJ2-7; size: .; DNA: TGTGCCAGCAGTTTATACCCCGGGACAGGCCACGAGCAGTACTTC; CDR3: CASSLYPGTGHEQYF
D: .; length: 13; V: TRBV7-9; J: TRBJ1-4; size: .; DNA: TGTGCCAGCAGCTTAGTGGGATCGGAAAAACTGTTTTTT; CDR3: CASSLVGSEKLFF
D: .; length: 16; V: TRBV7-2; J: TRBJ2-1; size: .; DNA: TGTGCCAGCAGCTTAGGGATTAGCGTCTACTACAATGAGCAGTTCTTC; CDR3: CASSLGISVYYNEQFF
D: .; length: 13; V: TRBV9; J: TRBJ2-7; size: once; DNA: TGTGCCAGCAGCAGGGACCCCTATTCCGAGCAGTACTTC; CDR3: CASSRDPYSEQYF
D: .; length: 13; V: TRBV27; J: TRBJ1-4; size: .; DNA: TGTGCCAGCAGTTCTTGGACTAATGAAAAACTGTTTTTT; CDR3: CASSSWTNEKLFF
D: TRBD1; length: 15; V: TRBV2; J: TRBJ2-1; size: .; DNA: TGTGCCAGCAGTCTCCGGGACAGGGGGCGCAATGAGCAGTTCTTC; CDR3: CASSLRDRGRNEQFF
D: TRBD2; length: 15; V: TRBV7-9; J: TRBJ2-7; size: .; DNA: TGTGCCAGCAGACCCACTCGCGGGAGTAGTAACGAGCAGTACTTC; CDR3: CASRPTRGSSNEQYF
D: TRBD1; length: 16; V: TRBV6-1; J: TRBJ2-2; size: .; DNA: TGTGCCACCCGTGAGGGGGCGAACAAGAACACCGGGGAGCTGTTTTTT; CDR3: CATREGANKNTGELFF
D: .; length: 17; V: TRBV19; J: TRBJ2-3; size: .; DNA: TGTGCCAGTAGTATGAAAAGGGACATGTCTAGCACAGATACGCAGTATTTT; CDR3: CASSMKRDMSSTDTQYF
D: TRBD1; length: 14; V: TRBV28; J: TRBJ1-1; size: .; DNA: TGTGCCAGCTTGGGGGGACAGGTCATTACTGAAGCTTTCTTT; CDR3: CASLGGQVITEAFF
D: TRBD2; length: 13; V: TRBV5-1; J: TRBJ2-7; size: .; DNA: TGCGCCAGCAGCTTGGGACTAGCGGAGCAGCAGTACTTC; CDR3: CASSLGLAEQQYF
D: TRBD1; length: 14; V: TRBV28; J: TRBJ2-2; size: .; DNA: TGTGCCATCAAATCGGGACAGGGCTCCGGGGAGCTGTTTTTT; CDR3: CAIKSGQGSGELFF
D: .; length: 14; V: TRBV5-1; J: TRBJ1-1; size: .; DNA: TGCGCCAGCAGCAAAGGCTACCTGAACACTGAAGCTTTCTTT; CDR3: CASSKGYLNTEAFF
D: .; length: 13; V: TRBV5-8; J: TRBJ2-5; size: .; DNA: TGTGCCAGCAGCTTGGTTATGACGGAAACCCAGTACTTC; CDR3: CASSLVMTETQYF
D: TRBD2; length: 13; V: TRBV11-2; J: TRBJ2-1; size: .; DNA: TGTGCCAGCAGCTTACAACTAGCGAATGAGCAGTTCTTC; CDR3: CASSLQLANEQFF
D: .; length: 15; V: TRBV25-1; J: TRBJ2-2; size: .; DNA: TGTGCCAGCAGTGAACGGGCAGTTAACACCGGGGAGCTGTTTTTT; CDR3: CASSERAVNTGELFF
D: .; length: 13; V: TRBV4-1; J: TRBJ2-7; size: .; DNA: TGCGCCAGCAGCCAAGATACTACCTACGAGCAGTACTTC; CDR3: CASSQDTTYEQYF
D: .; length: 14; V: TRBV5-1; J: TRBJ2-5; size: many; DNA: TGCGCCAGCAGCAGGGCGGGCCAACAAGAGACCCAGTACTTC; CDR3: CASSRAGQQETQYF
D: .; length: 13; V: TRBV28; J: TRBJ1-1; size: once; DNA: TGTGCCAGCAGTTTTCAGGGACGAACTGAAGCTTTCTTT; CDR3: CASSFQGRTEAFF
D: TRBD1; length: 14; V: TRBV6-1; J: TRBJ1-2; size: many; DNA: TGTGCCAGCAGAGCGGGACAGGGGAACTATGGCTACACCTTC; CDR3: CASRAGQGNYGYTF
D: .; length: 11; V: TRBV11-2; J: TRBJ2-1; size: .; DNA: TGTGCCAGCAGCGATATCAATGAGCAGTTCTTC; CDR3: CASSDINEQFF
D: .; length: 14; V: TRBV6-5; J: TRBJ1-2; size: few; DNA: TGTGCCAGCAGCCCACGGGACCCGGGCGCTGGCTACACCTTC; CDR3: CASSPRDPGAGYTF
D: TRBD1; length: 14; V: TRBV5-1; J: TRBJ2-2; size: .; DNA: TGCGCCAGCAGCTGGACAGGGGGCTCCGGGGAGCTGTTTTTT; CDR3: CASSWTGGSGELFF
D: TRBD1; length: 14; V: TRBV6-6; J: TRBJ2-7; size: .; DNA: TGTGCCAGCAGCCGGGGCGGGGACAGGGGGCTTGCGTACTTC; CDR3: CASSRGGDRGLAYF
D: .; length: 14; V: TRBV6-5; J: TRBJ2-1; size: .; DNA: TGTGCCAGCAGGGAGACTTTCTCCTACAATGAGCAGTTCTTC; CDR3: CASRETFSYNEQFF
D: TRBD2; length: 19; V: TRBV13; J: TRBJ2-4; size: .; DNA: TGTGCCAGCAGCCCCCAGACTAGCGGGAGGGGACTAGCCAAAAACATTCAGTACTTC; CDR3: CASSPQTSGRGLAKNIQYF
D: TRBD1; length: 13; V: TRBV6-5; J: TRBJ1-2; size: .; DNA: TGTGCCAGCTGGGGGGACAGGGACTATGGCTACACCTTC; CDR3: CASWGDRDYGYTF
D: .; length: 13; V: TRBV5-8; J: TRBJ1-2; size: few; DNA: TGTGCCAGCAGAGACCAAGGGGTAGGAGGCTACACCTTC; CDR3: CASRDQGVGGYTF